This is a list of T cell receptor beta chains from one sample in a study of OX40 agonist ivuxolimab in advanced cancers. Repertoires were generated with immunoSEQ multiplex PCR, while TCRdb's copy carries only in-frame clones and drops some. The sample consists of approximately 43,000 clones, around four fifths of them appearing once. Specimen: CD4+ or CD8+ T cells sorted from blood, collected in a trial of the OX40 agonist ivuxolimab. These receptors all come from an adult with an advanced solid tumor such as melanoma, head and neck, liver or kidney cancer. CDR3s include the opening cysteine and the closing phenylalanine or tryptophan. Fields, in order: D gene, J gene, V gene, clone size, CDR3 DNA, CDR3 protein. D genes are given only for firm matches. A clone size is listed for some rows: how often the clone was seen (once, few, many), or a class if it is expanded.

NA	TRBJ2-7	TRBV10-3	once	TGTGCCATCAAGGATGCCGGGACAAGCTCCTACGAGCAGTACTTC	CAIKDAGTSSYEQYF
TRBD1	TRBJ1-4	TRBV5-1	NA	TGCGCCAGCAGCTTGCGACAGGGCAATGAAAAACTGTTTTTT	CASSLRQGNEKLFF
TRBD1	TRBJ1-2	TRBV7-8	NA	TGTGCCAGCACCAGAACCGGGACAGCTCCGTATGGCTACACCTTC	CASTRTGTAPYGYTF
NA	TRBJ1-1	TRBV11-1	few	TGTGCCAGCAGCTTAGCGATTCAGGTTGGGAACACTGAAGCTTTCTTT	CASSLAIQVGNTEAFF
NA	TRBJ1-2	TRBV10-1	NA	TGCGCCAGCAGCCCCACAGGAACCTATGGCTACACCTTC	CASSPTGTYGYTF
TRBD2	TRBJ2-3	TRBV28	NA	TGTGCCAGCAGAATCGGGACTAGTTCAGGCGCAGATACGCAGTATTTT	CASRIGTSSGADTQYF
NA	TRBJ2-5	TRBV19	once	TGTGCCAGTAGTTTCCTTGACTCCCAAGAGACCCAGTACTTC	CASSFLDSQETQYF
NA	TRBJ2-7	TRBV11-2	NA	TGTGCCAGCAGCTCATTGACAGGAGCCTACGAGCAGTACTTC	CASSSLTGAYEQYF
NA	TRBJ2-6	TRBV7-6	NA	TGTGCCAGCAGCATTTTCGGGGGTGGGGGCCAATCTGGGGCCAACGTCCTGACTTTC	CASSIFGGGGQSGANVLTF
TRBD1	TRBJ1-2	TRBV6-1	NA	TGTGCCAGCAGTGCGAACAGGGGTTCGGAGATCTATGGCTACACCTTC	CASSANRGSEIYGYTF
NA	TRBJ1-5	TRBV6-5	NA	TGTGCCAGCAGTTACCCTGGTCAGCCCCAGCATTTT	CASSYPGQPQHF
TRBD2	TRBJ2-1	TRBV4-1	NA	TGCGCCAGCAGCCAAGGATCTCTAGCGGGAGGGCCGATAGGGTACAATGAGCAGTTCTTC	CASSQGSLAGGPIGYNEQFF
NA	TRBJ1-2	TRBV6-1	NA	TGTGCCACCAGACAGGCCCTTGGGGGAGGCTACACCTTC	CATRQALGGGYTF
NA	TRBJ1-1	TRBV6-6	NA	TGTGCCAGCAGTTACAGGTCGATGAACACTGAAGCTTTCTTT	CASSYRSMNTEAFF
NA	TRBJ1-1	TRBV11-2	once	TGTGCCAGCAGCTTAACGGGGAGGTTTGAGGCTTTCTTT	CASSLTGRFEAFF
NA	TRBJ1-1	TRBV15	NA	TGTGCCACCAGCAGAGAGGCAGGGTGGAACACTGAAGCTTTCTTT	CATSREAGWNTEAFF
NA	TRBJ1-4	TRBV9	NA	TGTGCCAGCAGCGTAGCCGCTGATGAAAAACTGTTTTTT	CASSVAADEKLFF
TRBD1	TRBJ1-2	TRBV10-3	NA	TGTGCCATCAGCGTACAGGGGAACTATGGCTACACCTTC	CAISVQGNYGYTF
NA	TRBJ1-2	TRBV18	once	TGTGCCAGCTCACCACCGTTGATTGAGGCCGGCTACACCTTC	CASSPPLIEAGYTF
NA	TRBJ2-7	TRBV18	NA	TGTGCCAGCTCACCTCCCAGTGCTCGGGAGCAGTACTTC	CASSPPSAREQYF
TRBD2	TRBJ2-1	TRBV6-5	few	TGTGCCAGCAGTTACGGGGCTCTAGCGGACAATGAGCAGTTCTTC	CASSYGALADNEQFF
TRBD2	TRBJ2-2	TRBV30	NA	TGTGCCTCATCGTGGCGGGAGGGCCTCCTCGGGGAGCTGTTTTTT	CASSWREGLLGELFF
NA	TRBJ2-3	TRBV18	once	TGTGCCAGCTCGGCGAGCGGTATTAGCACAGATACGCAGTATTTT	CASSASGISTDTQYF
TRBD1	TRBJ1-2	TRBV6-5	NA	TGTGCCAGCAGCCGGGGACAGGGTGGCTACACCTTC	CASSRGQGGYTF
TRBD1	TRBJ1-2	TRBV10-3	NA	TGTGCCATCAAACGACAGGGAAGAAGCTATGGCTACACCTTC	CAIKRQGRSYGYTF
NA	TRBJ1-3	TRBV28	NA	TGTGCCAGCAGTTTATTGGCCGGAGCAGGAAACACCATATATTTT	CASSLLAGAGNTIYF
TRBD2	TRBJ2-1	TRBV19	NA	TGTGCCAGTAGTGTTCTAGCGGGATCCTCAACCATCTCCTACAATGAGCAGTTCTTC	CASSVLAGSSTISYNEQFF
NA	TRBJ2-5	TRBV5-1	NA	TGCGCCAGCAGCTTGGCCTCAAGGCAGAGGGGAGAGACCCAGTACTTC	CASSLASRQRGETQYF
TRBD1	TRBJ1-4	TRBV7-9	NA	TGTGCTGTTTTCCGGGACAGAGATAATGAAAAACTGTTTTTT	CAVFRDRDNEKLFF
TRBD1	TRBJ1-3	TRBV6-5	NA	TGTGCCAGCGGGACAGGGGCCTCTGGAAACACCATATATTTT	CASGTGASGNTIYF
NA	TRBJ1-1	TRBV6-6	NA	TGTGCCAGCAGTCCCCACCCGGGGCGGACGAACACTGAAGCTTTCTTT	CASSPHPGRTNTEAFF
NA	TRBJ1-1	TRBV9	NA	TGTGCCAGCAGCGTAGGGGTTGGGGGAATCGCCACTGAAGCTTTCTTT	CASSVGVGGIATEAFF
TRBD1	TRBJ1-2	TRBV28	once	TGTGCCAGCAGTCCAGGGACAGGGGGAAGCTATGGCTACACCTTC	CASSPGTGGSYGYTF
NA	TRBJ1-1	TRBV7-8	NA	TGTGCCAGCAGCTTAGGGCCGCACCAGAGTACTGAAGCTTTCTTT	CASSLGPHQSTEAFF
TRBD1	TRBJ1-5	TRBV19	NA	TGTGCCAGTCGAGACAGGGCCTACAATCAGCCCCAGCATTTT	CASRDRAYNQPQHF
TRBD1	TRBJ2-5	TRBV19	NA	TGTGCCAGTAGTCCCCCCCGGACAGGGGGAGGAGAGACCCAGTACTTC	CASSPPRTGGGETQYF
NA	TRBJ2-7	TRBV10-3	NA	TGTGCCATCAGAGCCTCTTACAGTGGGGTTAACTCCTACGAGCAGTACTTC	CAIRASYSGVNSYEQYF